These 3 T cell receptor beta chains share one sample of origin, sequenced in a study of blood T cells in healthy people across ages. Together with a sample-barcoded 5' primer, a J-beta primer mix was included in a second PCR lasting about 6 to 11 cycles. TCRdb re-analysed the 5' RACE reads in MiXCR, keeping a single row per CDR3 protein. The sample contains fewer than 2 million distinct CDR3 sequences, 30% to 40% of which appear only once. The sample was blood. These receptors were obtained from a human donor in good health.

The chain employs TRBV11-2 and TRBJ2-5; no firm D call. Trimming cost V 5 bases and J 1 base, with 11 bases left between them. This CDR3 region has 14 residues. Germline V lookup: CDR1 SGHAT, CDR2 FQNNGV. The CDR3 protein is CASSHIQSQETQYF. CDR3 nucleotide sequence: TGTGCCAGCAGCCATATCCAGAGCCAAGAGACCCAGTACTTC.

The CDR3 region is CSARGGAVSYEQYF. CDR3 bases: TGCAGTGCTAGAGGCGGGGCCGTCTCCTACGAGCAGTACTTC. This chain uses TRBV20-1 with TRBJ2-7; the D gene is possibly TRBD2 (6 bases). This CDR3 spans 14 amino acids. V was trimmed by 1 base and J by 0 bases, leaving 10 bases between them. Germline V gives CDR1 DFQATT, CDR2 SNEGSKA (reference sequence).

This chain links TRBV28 with TRBJ2-3; 9 bases are a match to TRBD2. The CDR3 is 15 amino acids. With V trimmed by 7 bases and J by 0 bases, 5 bases remained unmatched. Germline V CDR1 and CDR2: MDHEN, SYDVKM. CDR3 DNA: TGTGCCAGCACCATCCTAGCGGGGAGCACAGATACGCAGTATTTT. It yields the protein CASTILAGSTDTQYF.